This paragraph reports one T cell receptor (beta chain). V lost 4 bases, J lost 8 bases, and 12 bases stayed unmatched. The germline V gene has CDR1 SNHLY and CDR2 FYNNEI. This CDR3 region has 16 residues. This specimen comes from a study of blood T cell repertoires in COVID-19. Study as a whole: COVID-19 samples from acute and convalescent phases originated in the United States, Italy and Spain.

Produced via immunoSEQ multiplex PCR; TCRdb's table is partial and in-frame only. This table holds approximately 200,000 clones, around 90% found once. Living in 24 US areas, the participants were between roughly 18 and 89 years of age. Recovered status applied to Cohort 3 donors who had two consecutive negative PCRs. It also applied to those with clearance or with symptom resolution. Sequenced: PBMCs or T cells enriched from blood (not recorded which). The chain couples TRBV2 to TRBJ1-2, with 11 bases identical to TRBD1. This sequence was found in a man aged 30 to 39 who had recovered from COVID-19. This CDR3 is CASSGSRDRGIQGYTF. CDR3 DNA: TGTGCCAGCAGTGGGTCCCGGGACAGGGGGATACAGGGCTACACCTTC.